The 27 T cell receptor beta chains listed next were all sequenced from one sample in a study of T cell changes during pregnancy in multiple sclerosis. Profiled with immunoSEQ multiplex PCR; TCRdb holds only in-frame clones, not every one. The repertoire holds tens of thousands of clones, with about 91% as singletons. Sequencing used peripheral blood, obtained before pregnancy. These receptors were taken from a female donor with multiple sclerosis, enrolled in a pregnancy study.

This chain connects TRBV4-2 to TRBJ2-7; 8 bases align to TRBD2. CDR1 is LGHNA, CDR2 YNFKEQ, per germline. The CDR3 is 16 residues long. J was trimmed by 6 bases and V by 1 base; bases with no gene match: 11. In nucleotides, the CDR3 is TGTGCCAGCAGCCAAGTTCGACCTAGCGGGCCTTCCGAGCAGTACTTC. It is translated as CASSQVRPSGPSEQYF.

The chain joins TRBV7-3 to TRBJ2-5, with D possibly being TRBD1 (5 bases). The germline V gene encodes CDR1 SGHTA and CDR2 FQGTGA. Trimming left V 2 bases short and J 5 bases short, with 9 bases between. CDR3 size: 13 residues. The CDR3 DNA reads as TGTGCCAGCAGCTTACGATGGGGCGAGACCCAGTACTTC. The encoded protein is CASSLRWGETQYF.

This clone has just one count. The gene calls are TRBV4-2 and TRBJ2-2, with D possibly TRBD2 on 5 matching bases. The CDR3 loop spans 15 amino acids. CDR1 and CDR2 from the germline V gene are LGHNA and YNFKEQ. V lost 3 bases and J lost 8, with 16 bases in between. The CDR3 here is CASSQDLWWEGELFF. The CDR3 DNA sequence: TGTGCCAGCAGCCAGGACCTCTGGTGGGAGGGGGAGCTGTTTTTT.

The J gene is TRBJ2-7, the V gene TRBV5-6; 10 nucleotides agree with TRBD2. The ends lost 4 bases at V and 2 bases at J; junction bases unmatched: 6. This CDR3 comprises 15 residues. Germline-derived CDR1 and CDR2 are SGHDT and YYEEEE. The CDR3 DNA sequence: TGTGCCAGCAGCCGAGGACTAGCGGAGGCCTACGAGCAGTACTTC. Its protein product is CASSRGLAEAYEQYF.

This sequence joins TRBV6-5 and TRBJ2-7, with a possible D match to TRBD2 (6 bases). Germline V lookup: CDR1 MNHEY, CDR2 SVGAGI. Between the trimmed V and J ends, which lost 5 bases and 5 bases, there was a span of 16 bases. The CDR3 contains 14 residues. CDR3 sequence (DNA): TGTGCCAGCAGTAGACTAGGGTCTCTGGACGAGCAGTACTTC. It encodes CASSRLGSLDEQYF.

The genes are TRBV19 and TRBJ1-2; 9 bases are a match to TRBD1. Per germline, CDR1 LNHDA and CDR2 SQIVND (reference sequence). This CDR3 has 13 amino acids. Trimming removed 9 bases from V and 4 bases from J; junction bases left unmatched: 6. CDR3: CASDRTGAYGYTF. The CDR3 DNA reads as TGTGCCAGCGACCGGACAGGGGCCTATGGCTACACCTTC.

The sample holds one count of this clone. This rearrangement joins TRBV28 to TRBJ1-2; a possible D gene is TRBD1 (6 bases). Looked up from germline, CDR1 is MDHEN and CDR2 is SYDVKM. The CDR3 spans 13 residues. V gave up 6 bases and J gave up 5 bases, with 13 bases separating them. The CDR3 spells CASSRDKFYGYTF. The CDR3, as DNA: TGTGCCAGCAGCCGGGACAAATTTTATGGCTACACCTTC.

The chain uses TRBV5-1 and TRBJ2-5; TRBD2 is a possible D gene (6 bases). CDR1 is SGHRS, CDR2 YFSETQ, per germline. The CDR3 covers 14 residues. V lost 4 bases and J 3 bases, leaving 13 bases between the germline ends. CDR3 in amino acids: CASSRDWGEETQYF. DNA for the CDR3: TGCGCCAGCAGCCGGGACTGGGGCGAAGAGACCCAGTACTTC.

J is TRBJ1-1 and V is TRBV9; tentatively, D is TRBD1 (5 bases). V was clipped by 1 base and J by 4 bases, with 11 bases between them. CDR3 size: 14 residues. The germline gives CDR1 SGDLS, CDR2 YYNGEE. The CDR3 region is CASSVQGGSTEAFF. Here the CDR3 DNA reads TGTGCCAGCAGCGTACAGGGTGGTAGCACTGAAGCTTTCTTT.

The chain carries TRBV7-6 and TRBJ2-1, with 15 bases matching TRBD2. The CDR3 loop spans 18 amino acids. Trimming cost V 2 bases and J 3 bases; bases outside gene matches: 5. Germline V gene sequence: CDR1 SGHVS, CDR2 FNYEAQ. CDR3 bases: TGTGCCAGCAGCTTAAGGACTAGCGGGAGGGTAGGCTACAATGAGCAGTTCTTC. This sequence encodes CASSLRTSGRVGYNEQFF.

The chain carries TRBV19 and TRBJ1-5; 9 bases align to TRBD1. CDR3 length equals 16 residues. The V gene end was trimmed by 5 bases and the J gene end by 2 bases; junction bases not matched to a gene: 7. Germline CDR1 LNHDA, CDR2 SQIVND (reference sequence). The CDR3 here is CASSQPQGAGNQPQHF. The CDR3 DNA sequence: TGTGCCAGTAGTCAACCACAGGGGGCAGGCAATCAGCCCCAGCATTTT.

The chain links TRBV28 to TRBJ2-5; 11 nucleotides align to TRBD2. CDR1 is MDHEN and CDR2 is SYDVKM in the germline V gene. The CDR3 is 15 residues long. With 7 bases clipped from V and 1 base from J, the junction kept 5 bases outside the gene matches. CDR3 amino acids: CASTVSGRAQETQYF. The CDR3 nucleotides read TGTGCCAGCACCGTTAGCGGGAGGGCCCAAGAGACCCAGTACTTC.

This chain links TRBV5-1 with TRBJ2-3; 7 nucleotides line up with TRBD2. The CDR3 is made up of 15 amino acids. Trimming at V came to 3 bases and at J to 1 base, leaving 5 bases not matched to a gene. Germline V gene data show CDR1 as SGHRS and CDR2 as YFSETQ. CDR3 loop: CASSWGGVRTDTQYF. In nucleotides, the CDR3 is TGCGCCAGCAGCTGGGGAGGGGTCCGCACAGATACGCAGTATTTT.

The rearrangement uses TRBV2 and TRBJ2-5, with D unresolved. This CDR3 has 15 amino acids. Germline CDR1 SNHLY, CDR2 FYNNEI. Between the trimmed V and J ends, which lost 6 bases and 1 base, there was a span of 15 bases. The CDR3 nucleotides read TGTGCCAGCAGCCCTTCACTTATACCCCAAGAGACCCAGTACTTC. The encoded protein is CASSPSLIPQETQYF.

V and J are TRBV7-9 and TRBJ2-7; 7 nucleotides line up with TRBD1. The CDR3 runs 15 residues. Trimming cost V 5 bases and J 1 base; bases outside gene matches: 8. The germline V gene encodes CDR1 SEHNR and CDR2 FQNEAQ (reference sequence). The CDR3 spells CASSQGWGQSYEQYF. The CDR3, as DNA: TGTGCCAGCAGCCAAGGGTGGGGACAGTCCTACGAGCAGTACTTC.

V gene TRBV4-3 combines with J gene TRBJ2-7; perhaps TRBD1 as D (6 bases). The V gene's germline CDR1 is LGHNA and CDR2 YSLEER. The V gene lost 1 base and the J gene lost 2 bases, with 15 bases spanning the gap. CDR3 length: 16 amino acids. The CDR3 coding sequence is TGCGCCAGCAGCCAAGGAGCGGACAGCGCACCCTACGAGCAGTACTTC. Its translation is CASSQGADSAPYEQYF.

This clone has more than one count but fewer than ten. V usage is TRBV28 and J usage is TRBJ1-2; D gene unclear. With 3 bases removed from V and 6 bases from J, the gap between germline ends came to 11 bases. From germline, CDR1 is MDHEN and CDR2 SYDVKM. The CDR3 sequence is 13 residues long. The CDR3 here is CASSFGGEHGYTF. The CDR3, as DNA: TGTGCCAGCAGTTTTGGCGGGGAACATGGCTACACCTTC.

The chain links TRBV13 to TRBJ2-1; TRBD2 is a possible D gene (5 bases). CDR1 and CDR2 from the germline V gene are PRHDT and FYEKMQ (reference sequence). Trimming left V 11 bases short and J 3 bases short, with 11 bases between. The CDR3 spans 12 residues. This CDR3 is CAHGSGYNEQFF. CDR3 nucleotides: TGTGCCCATGGAAGCGGCTACAATGAGCAGTTCTTC. Combining the CDR3 with reference TRBV13 and TRBJ2-1 gives the whole variable domain AAGVIQSPRHLIKEKRETATLKCYPIPRHDTVYWYQQGPGQDPQFLISFYEKMQSDKGSIPDRFSAQQFSDYHSELNMSSLELGDSALYFCAHGSGYNEQFFGPGTRLTVL.

CDR3: CASSTSGTTNEQFF. Written as DNA, the CDR3 is TGTGCCAGCAGCACCTCCGGGACTACCAATGAGCAGTTCTTC. V and J are TRBV6-6 and TRBJ2-1; 7 positions agree with TRBD2. The germline gives CDR1 MNHNY, CDR2 SVGAGI (reference sequence). This CDR3 contains 14 residues. The V segment lost 6 bases and the J segment 6 bases; nucleotides outside the gene matches: 8.

V is TRBV29-1 and J is TRBJ2-7; possible D gene TRBD1, 6 bases. CDR3 length equals 14 residues. CDR1 and CDR2 (germline): SQVTM, ANQGSEA. V shed 4 bases and J shed 3 bases, with 16 bases lying between them. The CDR3 nucleotides are TGCAGCGTTGCAGCGACAGGTTCTTTCTACGAGCAGTACTTC. Translation: CSVAATGSFYEQYF.

This chain joins TRBV2 and TRBJ2-1; a weak D match, TRBD1 (6 bases). V gave up 6 bases and J gave up 0 bases, with 12 bases separating them. CDR1 and CDR2 from the germline V gene are SNHLY and FYNNEI. This CDR3 has 15 residues. The chain's CDR3 is CASRPDRSSYNEQFF. CDR3 bases: TGTGCCAGCAGACCTGACAGGAGCTCCTACAATGAGCAGTTCTTC.

The chain is built from TRBV15 and TRBJ2-7; 11 bases match TRBD2. The CDR3 spans 15 residues. V trimming: 5 bases; J trimming: 5 bases; junction bases outside the gene matches: 8. Germline lookup yields CDR1 LNHNV and CDR2 YYDKDF (reference sequence). The CDR3, as DNA: TGTGCCACCAGCCGAGGGACTAGCGGCCTCGACGAGCAGTACTTC. Its protein is CATSRGTSGLDEQYF.

This clone occurred once. The gene calls are TRBV27 and TRBJ2-1; 9 nucleotides match TRBD1. The germline V gene has CDR1 MNHEY and CDR2 SMNVEV (reference sequence). J gave up 5 bases and V 6 bases, and 8 bases lay outside the gene matches. The CDR3 has 15 amino acids. CDR3 sequence (DNA): TGTGCCAGCAGCCTCACCGGGACAGGGCACAATGAGCAGTTCTTC. This codes for CASSLTGTGHNEQFF.

This clone was recorded only once. The chain links TRBV6-6 to TRBJ1-4; 9 positions agree with TRBD1. Trimming cost V 10 bases and J 8 bases; bases outside gene matches: 14. CDR1 MNHNY and CDR2 SVGAGI come from the germline V gene (reference sequence). This CDR3 is 15 amino acids long. The CDR3 is CAIRHPGTGNEKLFF. The CDR3 nucleotides are TGTGCCATTCGCCATCCCGGGACAGGGAACGAAAAACTGTTTTTT.

The V gene is TRBV5-6, the J gene TRBJ2-1; tentatively, D is TRBD1 (6 bases). CDR1 SGHDT and CDR2 YYEEEE come from the germline V gene. Trimming cost V 3 bases and J 5 bases, with 12 bases left between them. The CDR3 is 14 residues long. CDR3 sequence reads: CASSWVDSDNEQFF. The CDR3 DNA sequence: TGTGCCAGCAGCTGGGTGGACAGCGACAATGAGCAGTTCTTC.

The V and J genes are TRBV10-1 and TRBJ2-5; 7 bases line up with TRBD2. This CDR3 region has 13 residues. The trim removed 8 bases at V and 2 bases at J, leaving 5 bases unmatched. Germline V lookup: CDR1 WNHNN, CDR2 SYGVQD (reference sequence). Here the CDR3 DNA reads TGCGCCAGCGGATCTAGCGGACAAGAGACCCAGTACTTC. It specifies CASGSSGQETQYF.

The chain recombines TRBV4-2 with TRBJ1-4; D possibly corresponds to TRBD1 (6 bases). V lost 4 bases and J 0 bases, leaving 18 bases between the germline ends. This CDR3 is built from 18 residues. CDR1 is LGHNA and CDR2 is YNFKEQ in the germline V gene. Here the CDR3 DNA reads TGTGCCAGCAGCCCTACGGTGGGGACATATGCAACTAATGAAAAACTGTTTTTT. It yields the protein CASSPTVGTYATNEKLFF.